These 24 T cell receptor beta chains originate from one sample sequenced in a study of blood T cell repertoires in COVID-19. Profiling relied on immunoSEQ multiplex PCR, and the TCRdb table lists in-frame clones only, not all of them. The data contain tens of thousands of clones, roughly 87% of them singletons. Sequenced material: peripheral blood. Receptors were obtained from a woman aged 45-65 years with active or convalescent COVID-19.

V gene TRBV5-4 combines with J gene TRBJ1-6, with D perhaps TRBD1 (5 bases). Trimming removed 4 bases from V and 13 bases from J, with 12 bases in between. The germline gives CDR1 SGHNT, CDR2 YYREEE (reference sequence). The CDR3 is 12 amino acids. CDR3: CASSPRAGPLHF. The CDR3 DNA is TGTGCCAGCAGCCCCCGAGCAGGGCCCCTCCACTTT.

This clone has only one observation. The chain employs TRBV9 and TRBJ2-7, with 7 nucleotides matching TRBD2. CDR1 is SGDLS, CDR2 YYNGEE, per germline. V was pared by 3 bases and J by 4 bases, with 10 bases of the junction left unmatched. This CDR3 is 15 amino acids long. CDR3 coding DNA: TGTGCCAGCAGCGCCGCGACTGGGGGAGGGTACGAGCAGTACTTC. It yields the protein CASSAATGGGYEQYF.

CDR3: CASSARRTGAQHF. CDR3 coding DNA: TGTGCCAGCAGCGCACGCCGGACAGGGGCCCAGCATTTT. The chain links TRBV5-6 to TRBJ1-5, with 9 bases aligning to TRBD1. V lost 4 bases to trimming and J lost 11 bases; unmatched junction nucleotides: 7. CDR3 length equals 13 residues. The V gene's germline CDR1 is SGHDT and CDR2 YYEEEE.

The DNA of the CDR3 is TGTGCCAGCAGTTCAGGGGCTAGCGGGGGCGATGAGCAGTTCTTC. It specifies CASSSGASGGDEQFF. The rearrangement links TRBV6-5 to TRBJ2-1, with 10 bases that match TRBD2. V dropped 4 bases and J dropped 8; count of bases not matched to a gene: 8. The CDR3 covers 15 residues. The germline CDR1 and CDR2 sequences are MNHEY and SVGAGI.

The rearrangement uses TRBV7-2 and TRBJ1-1; 7 bases align to TRBD1. The germline V gene has CDR1 SGHTA and CDR2 FQGNSA. J gave up 0 bases and V 5 bases, and 6 bases lay outside the gene matches. The CDR3 runs to 15 residues. In DNA, the CDR3 is TGTGCCAGCAGCCGGGGGACAGAAGTGAACACTGAAGCTTTCTTT. Translated, it gives CASSRGTEVNTEAFF. The entire variable domain, with the rest obtained from reference TRBV7-2 and TRBJ1-1, is as follows: GAGVSQSPSNKVTEKGKDVELRCDPISGHTALYWYRQSLGQGLEFLIYFQGNSAPDKSGLPSDRFSAERTGGSVSTLTIQRTQQEDSAVYLCASSRGTEVNTEAFFGQGTRLTVV.

J is TRBJ2-7 and V is TRBV19; D gene unclear. Trimming stripped 6 bases from V and 3 bases from J, with 27 bases between. The CDR3 has 18 amino acids. The germline V gene encodes CDR1 LNHDA and CDR2 SQIVND (reference sequence). CDR3 sequence (DNA): TGTGCCAGTAGCGCCTGGCCTGAATCCGGTTTAGGAGACTACGAGCAGTACTTC. Translating gives CASSAWPESGLGDYEQYF. The whole variable domain, remainder taken from reference TRBV19 and TRBJ2-7, is DGGITQSPKYLFRKEGQNVTLSCEQNLNHDAMYWYRQDPGQGLRLIYYSQIVNDFQKGDIAEGYSVSREKKESFPLTVTSAQKNPTAFYLCASSAWPESGLGDYEQYFGPGTRLTVT.

This chain links TRBV4-1 with TRBJ1-2, with 7 bases identical to TRBD1. CDR3 size: 14 residues. V lost 0 bases to trimming and J lost 6 bases; unmatched junction nucleotides: 4. Per the germline V gene, CDR1 is MGHRA and CDR2 is YSYEKL. The CDR3 bases are TGCGCCAGCAGCCAAGACCGAACAGGGGATGGCTACACCTTC. Translated: CASSQDRTGDGYTF.

This clone was counted once. The genes are TRBV19 and TRBJ2-4; D is possibly TRBD1 (6 bases). There are 19 residues in the CDR3. V was cut by 5 bases and J by 1 base, with 24 bases left in between. In germline, CDR1 is LNHDA, CDR2 SQIVND (reference sequence). CDR3: CASSAHRVSNSNAKNIQYF. The DNA for the CDR3 is TGTGCCAGTAGTGCCCACAGGGTGTCCAATAGTAACGCCAAAAACATTCAGTACTTC.

This rearrangement joins TRBV4-1 to TRBJ1-1, with a possible D match to TRBD1 (6 bases). The CDR3 contains 16 residues. In germline, CDR1 is MGHRA, CDR2 YSYEKL. Trimming removed 0 bases at V and 1 base at J, with 12 bases between. As DNA, the CDR3 is TGCGCCAGCAGCCAAGACGACGGACAGCCGAACACTGAAGCTTTCTTT. This encodes CASSQDDGQPNTEAFF.

The J gene is TRBJ2-4, the V gene TRBV7-2; possible D gene TRBD2, 6 bases. The CDR3 contains 14 residues. The germline V and J ends were trimmed by 5 bases and 9 bases, with 17 bases remaining between them. CDR1 and CDR2 (germline): SGHTA, FQGNSA. The CDR3 is CASSSSGDVGIQYF. The DNA for the CDR3 is TGTGCCAGCAGCAGTTCGGGAGACGTAGGCATTCAGTACTTC.

The chain couples TRBV6-5 to TRBJ1-1; a weak D match, TRBD1 (5 bases). CDR1 and CDR2 (germline): MNHEY, SVGAGI. The V end was cut by 2 bases, the J end by 1 base, with 8 bases between. This CDR3 comprises 14 residues. CDR3 nucleotides: TGTGCCAGCAGTTACGCTACAGGGAACACTGAAGCTTTCTTT. Residues: CASSYATGNTEAFF.

The gene calls are TRBV2 and TRBJ1-6, with D hard to call. CDR3 length equals 15 residues. Germline CDR1 is SNHLY and CDR2 is FYNNEI. Trimming pared 6 bases from V and 0 bases from J, leaving 9 bases between. CDR3 sequence reads: CASRPASSYNSPLHF. The CDR3 DNA follows: TGTGCCAGCAGACCAGCGAGCTCCTATAATTCACCCCTCCACTTT. Supplemented by reference TRBV2 and TRBJ1-6, the full variable domain reads EPEVTQTPSHQVTQMGQEVILRCVPISNHLYFYWYRQILGQKVEFLVSFYNNEISEKSEIFDDQFSVERPDGSNFTLKIRSTKLEDSAMYFCASRPASSYNSPLHFGNGTRLTVT.

This rearrangement joins TRBV24-1 to TRBJ1-4; no reliable D call. The CDR3 consists of 17 residues. Deletions cut 9 bases from V and 0 bases from J, with 19 bases between. Germline V lookup: CDR1 KGHDR, CDR2 SFDVKD. CDR3 in DNA: TGTGCCACCCGTGTTCGAGGGCAATTTACAACTAATGAAAAACTGTTTTTT. Translated, it gives CATRVRGQFTTNEKLFF.

This chain links TRBV20-1 with TRBJ2-1; D is possibly TRBD2 (5 bases). The CDR3 consists of 16 residues. Deletions cut 3 bases from V and 0 bases from J, with 15 bases between. Germline CDR1 and CDR2: DFQATT and SNEGSKA (reference sequence). In nucleotides, the CDR3 is TGCAGTGCTAGTTATCTACTAGGCTCCTCCTACAATGAGCAGTTCTTC. This translates into CSASYLLGSSYNEQFF.

V gene TRBV29-1 combines with J gene TRBJ1-2; the match to TRBD1 covers 10 bases. The trim removed 6 bases at V and 6 bases at J, leaving 16 bases unmatched. The CDR3 loop spans 16 amino acids. CDR1 is SQVTM, CDR2 ANQGSEA, per germline. CDR3 region: CSVGGRGDRGSDGYTF. Here the CDR3 DNA reads TGCAGCGTCGGGGGTAGGGGGGACAGGGGCAGTGATGGCTACACCTTC.

The V call is TRBV11-2, the J call TRBJ2-7; a weak D match, TRBD2 (7 bases). V shed 0 bases and J shed 2 bases, with 11 bases lying between them. Germline CDR1 reads SGHAT; CDR2 reads FQNNGV. The CDR3 spans 15 residues. CDR3 sequence reads: CASSLDGGGPYEQYF. The DNA for the CDR3 is TGTGCCAGCAGCTTAGATGGGGGGGGGCCCTACGAGCAGTACTTC.

V and J are TRBV30 and TRBJ2-3; D unresolved. This CDR3 comprises 14 residues. V lost 0 bases and J 7 bases, leaving 14 bases between the germline ends. Germline V gives CDR1 GTSNPN, CDR2 SVGIG (reference sequence). As DNA, the CDR3 is TGTGCCTGGAGTGTCGCTAGAGGTCTCAATACGCAGTATTTT. Amino acids: CAWSVARGLNTQYF.

The rearrangement links TRBV6-5 to TRBJ1-2; 9 positions match TRBD1. V was pared by 4 bases and J by 8 bases, with 5 bases of the junction left unmatched. The CDR3 is 13 amino acids. Germline V gives CDR1 MNHEY, CDR2 SVGAGI. The CDR3 region is CASSWGQGGGYTF. The CDR3 nucleotides read TGTGCCAGCAGTTGGGGACAGGGAGGCGGCTACACCTTC.

V usage is TRBV11-2 and J usage is TRBJ1-4, with D perhaps TRBD1 (5 bases). The germline V gene has CDR1 SGHAT and CDR2 FQNNGV. The CDR3 spans 14 residues. The germline V and J ends were trimmed by 2 bases and 7 bases, with 11 bases remaining between them. This chain's CDR3 is CASSLTGQGEKLFF. The CDR3 DNA sequence: TGTGCCAGCAGCTTAACAGGACAAGGTGAAAAACTGTTTTTT.

The chain uses TRBV19 and TRBJ1-1; 9 nucleotides align to TRBD1. Trimming cost V 5 bases and J 3 bases; bases outside gene matches: 10. This CDR3 comprises 16 residues. The V gene's germline CDR1 is LNHDA and CDR2 SQIVND (reference sequence). CDR3 sequence (DNA): TGTGCCAGTAGTTCCGGGACAGGACAGGGGTACACTGAAGCTTTCTTT. This gives the protein CASSSGTGQGYTEAFF.

The V and J genes are TRBV13 and TRBJ1-1; the match to TRBD1 covers 10 bases. The ends lost 5 bases at V and 0 bases at J; junction bases unmatched: 6. Germline assignment: CDR1 PRHDT and CDR2 FYEKMQ (reference sequence). The CDR3 has 16 residues. This CDR3 reads CASSKRTGGMNTEAFF. The CDR3 DNA sequence: TGTGCCAGCAGCAAACGGACAGGGGGTATGAACACTGAAGCTTTCTTT.

V and J are TRBV6-5 and TRBJ1-2, with D unclear. CDR1 is MNHEY, CDR2 SVGAGI, per germline. The CDR3 contains 12 residues. Between the trimmed V and J ends, which lost 6 bases and 8 bases, there was a span of 13 bases. For the CDR3, the DNA is TGTGCCAGCAGCCGAGGCAGTCGAGGCTACACCTTC. Translation gives CASSRGSRGYTF.

This chain joins TRBV29-1 and TRBJ2-3, with TRBD1 as a possible D gene (6 bases). The V end was cut by 6 bases, the J end by 2 bases, with 18 bases between. The V gene's germline CDR1 is SQVTM and CDR2 ANQGSEA. The length of the CDR3 is 15 residues. Written as DNA, the CDR3 is TGCAGCGTCGTAGCTGGGGGCGGCCTCACAGATACGCAGTATTTT. Its protein product is CSVVAGGGLTDTQYF.

This clone was found once. This chain links TRBV4-3 with TRBJ2-6, with D perhaps matching TRBD2 (6 bases). This CDR3 has 17 amino acids. Trimming pared 0 bases from V and 2 bases from J, leaving 11 bases between. Looked up from germline, CDR1 is LGHNA and CDR2 is YSLEER. CDR3 bases: TGCGCCAGCAGCCAAGATCTTTCGGGAGCTGGGGCCAACGTCCTGACTTTC. Its translation is CASSQDLSGAGANVLTF.